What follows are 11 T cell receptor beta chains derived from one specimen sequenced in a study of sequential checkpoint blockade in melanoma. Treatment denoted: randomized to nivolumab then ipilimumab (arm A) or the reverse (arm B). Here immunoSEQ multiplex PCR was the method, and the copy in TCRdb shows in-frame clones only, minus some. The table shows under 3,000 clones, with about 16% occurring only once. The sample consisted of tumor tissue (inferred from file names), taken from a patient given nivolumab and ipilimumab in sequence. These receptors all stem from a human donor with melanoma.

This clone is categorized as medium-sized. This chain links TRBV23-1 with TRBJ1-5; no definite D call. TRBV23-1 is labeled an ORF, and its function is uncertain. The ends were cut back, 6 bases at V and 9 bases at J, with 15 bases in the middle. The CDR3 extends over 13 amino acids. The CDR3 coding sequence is TGCGCCAGCAGCCAAGGGTTTAGTCTGCCCCAGCATTTT. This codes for CASSQGFSLPQHF.

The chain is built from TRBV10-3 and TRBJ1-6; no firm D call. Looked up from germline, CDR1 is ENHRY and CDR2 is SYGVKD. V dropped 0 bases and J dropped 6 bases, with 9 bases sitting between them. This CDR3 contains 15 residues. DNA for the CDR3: TGTGCCATCAGTGAGTCGGGAGGTCGTAATTCACCCCTCCACTTT. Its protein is CAISESGGRNSPLHF.

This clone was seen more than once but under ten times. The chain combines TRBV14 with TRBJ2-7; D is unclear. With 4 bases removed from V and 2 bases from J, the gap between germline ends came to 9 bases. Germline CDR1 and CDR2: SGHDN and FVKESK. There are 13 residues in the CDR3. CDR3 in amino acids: CASSLRRAYEQYF. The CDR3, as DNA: TGTGCCAGCAGCCTTAGACGGGCCTACGAGCAGTACTTC.

Written as DNA, the CDR3 is TGTGCCAGCTCACCACGCTCTGGCGGAATTAATTCACCCCTCCACTTT. Encoded protein: CASSPRSGGINSPLHF. V and J are TRBV18 and TRBJ1-6; D uncertain. This CDR3 is built from 16 residues. V was shortened by 1 base and J by 6 bases, with 13 bases between the two germline ends. Looked up from germline, CDR1 is KGHSH and CDR2 is LQKENI.

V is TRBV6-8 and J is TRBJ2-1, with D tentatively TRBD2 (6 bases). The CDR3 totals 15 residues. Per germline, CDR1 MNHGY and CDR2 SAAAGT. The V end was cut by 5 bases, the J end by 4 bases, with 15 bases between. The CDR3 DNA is TGTGCCAGCAGTGACGGGGAGGTTCCTTACAATGAGCAGTTCTTC. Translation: CASSDGEVPYNEQFF.

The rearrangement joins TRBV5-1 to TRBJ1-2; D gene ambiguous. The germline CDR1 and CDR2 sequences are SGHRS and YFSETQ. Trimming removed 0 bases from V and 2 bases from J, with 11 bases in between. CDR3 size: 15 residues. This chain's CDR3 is CASSLGADYNYGYTF. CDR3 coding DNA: TGCGCCAGCAGCTTGGGGGCAGACTACAACTATGGCTACACCTTC.

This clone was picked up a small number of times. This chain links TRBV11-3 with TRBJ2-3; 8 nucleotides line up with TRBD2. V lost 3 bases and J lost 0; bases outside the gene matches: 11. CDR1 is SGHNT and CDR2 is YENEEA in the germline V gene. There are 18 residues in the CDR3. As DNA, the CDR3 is TGTGCCAGCAGCTTGGGGGCCGGGACTAGTTGGAGCACAGATACGCAGTATTTT. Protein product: CASSLGAGTSWSTDTQYF.

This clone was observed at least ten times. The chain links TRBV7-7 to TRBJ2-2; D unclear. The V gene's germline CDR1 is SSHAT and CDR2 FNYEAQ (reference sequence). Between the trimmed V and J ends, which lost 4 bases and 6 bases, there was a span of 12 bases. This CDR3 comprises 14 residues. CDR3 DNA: TGTGCCAGCAGCTCGCTTCAGGCCGCCGGGGAGCTGTTTTTT. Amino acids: CASSSLQAAGELFF.

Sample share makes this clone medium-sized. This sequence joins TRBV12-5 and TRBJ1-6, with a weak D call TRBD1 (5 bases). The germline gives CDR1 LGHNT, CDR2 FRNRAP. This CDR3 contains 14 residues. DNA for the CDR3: TGTGCCAGCACTAGGGGTCCCTATAATTCACCCCTCCACTTT. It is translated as CASTRGPYNSPLHF.

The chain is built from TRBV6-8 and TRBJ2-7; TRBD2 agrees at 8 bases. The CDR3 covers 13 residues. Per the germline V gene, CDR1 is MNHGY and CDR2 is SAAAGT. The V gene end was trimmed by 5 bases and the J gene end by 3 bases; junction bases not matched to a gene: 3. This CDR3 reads CASSRAGVYEQYF. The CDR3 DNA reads TGTGCCAGCAGTCGAGCGGGGGTCTACGAGCAGTACTTC.

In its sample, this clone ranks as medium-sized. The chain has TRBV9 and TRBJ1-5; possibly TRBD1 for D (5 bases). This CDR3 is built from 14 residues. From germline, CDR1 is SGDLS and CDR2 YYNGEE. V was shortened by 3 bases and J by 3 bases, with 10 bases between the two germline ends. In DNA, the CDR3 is TGTGCCAGCAGCGCGGGGGGACTCAATCAGCCCCAGCATTTT. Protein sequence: CASSAGGLNQPQHF. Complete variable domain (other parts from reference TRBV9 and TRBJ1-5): DSGVTQTPKHLITATGQRVTLRCSPRSGDLSVYWYQQSLDQGLQFLIQYYNGEERAKGNILERFSAQQFPDLHSELNLSSLELGDSALYFCASSAGGLNQPQHFGDGTRLSIL.